Listed below are T cell receptor beta chains from one sample, sequenced in a study of glioma-infiltrating T cells. MiXCR, applied by TCRdb to the multiplex PCR reads, yields one record per CDR3 protein. The sample has approximately 40,000 distinct CDR3 sequences, about 22% seen once. The specimen sequenced was glioma tissue, nonneoplastic brain tissue, or PBMCs (not recorded which). The receptors here all came from a human donor with low-grade glioma or glioblastoma, undergoing nonglioma brain surgery, or in good health (not recorded which). Each CDR3 is given without its conserved first and last residue.

v_call	cdr3_aa
TRBV7-8	ASSLEQGYGNTEAF
TRBV19	ASSIRGSTDTQY
TRBV12-3/TRBV12-4	ASSGTADSGNTIY
TRBV28	ASSSPLSAGLNYEQY
TRBV4-1	ASSQDRFTYEQY
TRBV7-6	ASSSSRRPYEQY
TRBV10-3	AISDSGLAGANEQF
TRBV5-5	ASSQNPTEGGQPQH
TRBV20-1	SAQQGSYNSPLH
TRBV28	ASSTPGFTEGYT
TRBV4-2	ASSPRDPNPTDTQY
TRBV20-1	SARKTCMNTEAF
TRBV19	ASRDSLASNQPQH
TRBV20-1	SASGGRETQY
TRBV20-1	SARDHGGGDKGYT
TRBV20-1	SARDPMEYNEQF
TRBV27	ASRDIITETQY
TRBV20-1	SARGDPTGSNQPQH
TRBV28	ASSDRARYQETQY
TRBV28	ASSLSRQSSMNTEAF
TRBV7-9	ASSTRGEKLF
TRBV18	ASSLGLQDVNQETQY
TRBV4-2	ASSQGTSGGYEQY
TRBV28	ASTGGDQPQH
TRBV28	ASGSGGYNEQF
TRBV3-1	ASSRGQGRYTIY
TRBV4-1	ASSLRQGETQY
TRBV30	ACVDSNTEAF
TRBV5-1	ASSFSGSNEQF
TRBV5-4	ASSPSGGPGDTQY
TRBV4-1	ASSLNKGGGNEAF
TRBV7-9	ASSLDRGFSSYEQY
TRBV18	ASSPLREMNTEAF
TRBV28	ASSQTRADTQY
TRBV29-1	SVEYHGYEQY
TRBV7-2	ASSLDSQRSWVTSYNEQF